This TCR beta chain was sequenced for a study of blood T cell repertoires in COVID-19. About the research overall: Samples came from the United States, Italy and Spain, spanning acute and convalescent COVID-19. The cDNA or gDNA used as material had been derived from T cells, B-cell-depleted T cells, or PBMCs.

The method was immunoSEQ multiplex PCR; TCRdb's version includes in-frame clones alone and lacks a portion of them. The sample lists tens of thousands of clones, roughly 85% seen once, with 9.6% in the top ten. Patients of the Seattle cohort, enrolled during active infection, were followed longitudinally. Per the germline V gene, CDR1 is MNHEY and CDR2 is SMNVEV (reference sequence). Trimming shortened V by 6 bases and J by 2 bases, and 11 bases separated the two germline ends. The CDR3 loop spans 13 amino acids. Sequenced: peripheral blood. This TCR was recovered from a man aged 45-65 years with COVID-19, enrolled during active disease. This chain uses TRBV27 with TRBJ2-7; tentative D call: TRBD1 (5 bases). CDR3 in amino acids: CASSERTTYEQYF. DNA for the CDR3: TGTGCCAGCAGCGAAAGGACAACCTACGAGCAGTACTTC.